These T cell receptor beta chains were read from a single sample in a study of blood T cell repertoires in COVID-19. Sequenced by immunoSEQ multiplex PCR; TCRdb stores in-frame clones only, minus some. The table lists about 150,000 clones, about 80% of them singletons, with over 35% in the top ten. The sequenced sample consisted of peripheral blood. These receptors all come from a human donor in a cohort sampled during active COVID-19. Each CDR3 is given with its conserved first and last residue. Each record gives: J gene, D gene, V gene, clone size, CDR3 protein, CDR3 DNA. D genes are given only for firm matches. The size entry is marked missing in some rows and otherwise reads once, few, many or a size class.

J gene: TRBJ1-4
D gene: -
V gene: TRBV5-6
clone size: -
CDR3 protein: CASSSLRSGDEKLFF
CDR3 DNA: TGTGCCAGCAGTTCATTACGGTCGGGGGATGAAAAACTGTTTTTT

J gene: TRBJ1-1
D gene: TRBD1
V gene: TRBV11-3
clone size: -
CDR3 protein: CASSFRDRSNTEAFF
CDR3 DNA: TGTGCCAGCAGCTTCCGGGACAGGAGCAACACTGAAGCTTTCTTT

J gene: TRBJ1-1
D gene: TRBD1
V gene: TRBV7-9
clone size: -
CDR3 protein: CASSPTGYTEAFF
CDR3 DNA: TGTGCCAGCAGCCCGACAGGGTACACTGAAGCTTTCTTT

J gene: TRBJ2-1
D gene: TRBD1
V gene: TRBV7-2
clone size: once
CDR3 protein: CASSSSTGNNEQFF
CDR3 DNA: TGTGCCAGCAGCTCCTCGACAGGGAACAATGAGCAGTTCTTC

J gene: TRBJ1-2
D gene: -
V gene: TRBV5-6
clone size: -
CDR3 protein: CASSLNRRGYTF
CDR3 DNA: TGTGCCAGCAGCTTGAACAGACGCGGCTACACCTTC

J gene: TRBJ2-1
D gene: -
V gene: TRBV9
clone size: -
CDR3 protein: CASSVLTRGEQFF
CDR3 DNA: TGTGCCAGCAGCGTGCTAACCCGGGGTGAGCAGTTCTTC

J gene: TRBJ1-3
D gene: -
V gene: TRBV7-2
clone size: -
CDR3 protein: CASSFDGAAGNTIYF
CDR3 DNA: TGTGCCAGCAGCTTTGATGGGGCAGCTGGAAACACCATATATTTT

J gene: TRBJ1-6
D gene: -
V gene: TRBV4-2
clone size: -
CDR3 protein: CASSQDTTQIQSSPLHF
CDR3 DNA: TGTGCCAGCAGCCAAGACACCACACAGATACAATCTTCGCCCCTCCACTTT

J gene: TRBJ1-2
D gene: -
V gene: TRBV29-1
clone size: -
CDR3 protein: CSVKQGYGYTF
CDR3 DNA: TGCAGCGTTAAACAGGGCTATGGCTACACCTTC

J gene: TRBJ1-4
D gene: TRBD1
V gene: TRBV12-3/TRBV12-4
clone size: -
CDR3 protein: CASSTGTGKLFF
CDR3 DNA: TGTGCCAGCAGCACCGGGACAGGGAAACTGTTTTTT

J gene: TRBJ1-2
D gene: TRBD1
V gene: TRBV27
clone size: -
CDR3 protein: CASSSNTGDAYGYTF
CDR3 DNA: TGTGCCAGCAGTTCGAATACAGGGGACGCCTATGGCTACACCTTC

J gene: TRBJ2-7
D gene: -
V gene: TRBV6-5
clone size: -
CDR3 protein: CASSSHGADSYEQYF
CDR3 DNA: TGTGCCAGCAGCTCCCATGGTGCGGATTCCTACGAGCAGTACTTC

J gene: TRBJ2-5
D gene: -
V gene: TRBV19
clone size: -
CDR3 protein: CASASGPPETQYF
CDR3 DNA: TGTGCCAGTGCTTCCGGTCCACCGGAGACCCAGTACTTC

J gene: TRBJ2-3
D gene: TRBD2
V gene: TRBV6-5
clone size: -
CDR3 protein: CASSSRLAGTTDTQYF
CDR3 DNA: TGTGCCAGCAGTTCCAGACTAGCGGGGACCACAGATACGCAGTATTTT

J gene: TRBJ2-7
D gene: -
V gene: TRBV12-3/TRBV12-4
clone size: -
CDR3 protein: CASSLRRDYEQYF
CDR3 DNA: TGTGCCAGCAGTTTACGTCGAGACTACGAGCAGTACTTC

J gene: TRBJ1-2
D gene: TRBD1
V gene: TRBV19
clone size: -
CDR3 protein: CASSTRQGSGYTF
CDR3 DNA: TGTGCCAGTAGTACCCGACAGGGCAGTGGCTACACCTTC

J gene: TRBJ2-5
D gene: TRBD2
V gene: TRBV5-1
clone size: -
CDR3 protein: CASSRDYKQETQYF
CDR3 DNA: TGCGCCAGCAGCCGGGACTACAAACAAGAGACCCAGTACTTC

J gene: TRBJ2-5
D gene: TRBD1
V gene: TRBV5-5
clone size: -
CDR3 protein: CASSSRGQETQYF
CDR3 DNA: TGTGCCAGCAGCTCCAGGGGGCAGGAGACCCAGTACTTC

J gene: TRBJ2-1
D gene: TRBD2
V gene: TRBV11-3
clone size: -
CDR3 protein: CASSQPSGRSRNEQFF
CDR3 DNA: TGTGCCAGCAGCCAGCCTAGCGGGAGGAGTCGGAATGAGCAGTTCTTC

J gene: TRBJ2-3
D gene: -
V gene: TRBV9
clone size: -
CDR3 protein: CASSPRVDTQYF
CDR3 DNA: TGTGCCAGCAGCCCCCGGGTGGATACGCAGTATTTT

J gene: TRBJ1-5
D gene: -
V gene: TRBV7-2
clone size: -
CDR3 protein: CASSSFASYSNQPQHF
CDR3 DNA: TGTGCCAGCAGCTCCTTTGCGAGCTATAGCAATCAGCCCCAGCATTTT

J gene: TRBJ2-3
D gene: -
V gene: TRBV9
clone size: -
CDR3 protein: CASSVEGTTSTDTQYF
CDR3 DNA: TGTGCCAGCAGCGTAGAAGGGACAACTAGCACAGATACGCAGTATTTT

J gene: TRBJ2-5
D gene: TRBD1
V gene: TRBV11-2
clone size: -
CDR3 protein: CASSFRGSETQYF
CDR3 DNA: TGTGCCAGCAGCTTCAGGGGGAGCGAGACCCAGTACTTC

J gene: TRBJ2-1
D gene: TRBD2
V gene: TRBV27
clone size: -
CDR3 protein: CASSFLAGGSYNEQFF
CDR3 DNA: TGTGCCAGCAGTTTCTTAGCGGGGGGATCATACAATGAGCAGTTCTTC

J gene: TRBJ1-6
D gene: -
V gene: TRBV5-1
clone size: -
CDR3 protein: CASSSTPGDNSPLHF
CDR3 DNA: TGCGCCAGCAGCTCGACACCAGGGGATAATTCACCCCTCCACTTT

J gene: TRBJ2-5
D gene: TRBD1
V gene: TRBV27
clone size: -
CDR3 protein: CASSPGQIQETQYF
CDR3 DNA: TGTGCCAGCAGTCCGGGACAGATACAAGAGACCCAGTACTTC

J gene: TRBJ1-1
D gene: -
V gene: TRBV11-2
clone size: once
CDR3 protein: CASSLGGGGTEAFF
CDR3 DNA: TGTGCCAGCAGCTTAGGGGGGGGCGGCACTGAAGCTTTCTTT

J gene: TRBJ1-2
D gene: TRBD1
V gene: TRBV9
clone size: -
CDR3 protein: CASSVGQGNSGYTF
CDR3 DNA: TGTGCCAGCAGCGTAGGACAGGGGAATAGTGGCTACACCTTC

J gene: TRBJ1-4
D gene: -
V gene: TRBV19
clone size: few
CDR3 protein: CASSIFGQGNNEKLFF
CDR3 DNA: TGTGCCAGTAGTATATTCGGCCAGGGGAATAATGAAAAACTGTTTTTT

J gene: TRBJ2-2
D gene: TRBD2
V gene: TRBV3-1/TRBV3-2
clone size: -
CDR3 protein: CASSLTSGGIFNTGELFF
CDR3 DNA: TGTGCCAGCTCTTTGACTAGCGGGGGGATTTTTAACACCGGGGAGCTGTTTTTT

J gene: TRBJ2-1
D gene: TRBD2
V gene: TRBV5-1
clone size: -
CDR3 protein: CASSLEGSGAGNEQFF
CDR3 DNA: TGCGCCAGCAGCTTGGAAGGTAGCGGGGCGGGGAATGAGCAGTTCTTC

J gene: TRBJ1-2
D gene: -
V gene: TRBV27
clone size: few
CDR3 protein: CASSSWGEGLANYGYTF
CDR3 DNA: TGTGCCAGCAGTTCGTGGGGGGAGGGCCTTGCTAACTATGGCTACACCTTC

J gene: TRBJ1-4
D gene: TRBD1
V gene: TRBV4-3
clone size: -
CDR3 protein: CASSQGDRENEKLFF
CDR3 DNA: TGCGCCAGCAGCCAAGGAGACAGGGAGAATGAAAAACTGTTTTTT

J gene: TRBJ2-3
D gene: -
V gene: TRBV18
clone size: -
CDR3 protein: CASSPLRDSSFDTQYF
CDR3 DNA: TGTGCCAGCTCACCACTTAGGGACTCCTCTTTCGATACGCAGTATTTT

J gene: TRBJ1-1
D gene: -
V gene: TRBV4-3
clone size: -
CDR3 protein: CASSQDHGGYAEAFF
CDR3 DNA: TGCGCCAGCAGCCAAGATCATGGAGGGTACGCTGAAGCTTTCTTT

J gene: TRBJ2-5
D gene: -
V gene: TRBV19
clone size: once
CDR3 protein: CASAGIQETQYF
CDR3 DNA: TGTGCCAGTGCAGGGATCCAAGAGACCCAGTACTTC

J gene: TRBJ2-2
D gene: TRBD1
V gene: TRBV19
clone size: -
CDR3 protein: CASSPGTGSAGELFF
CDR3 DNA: TGTGCCAGTAGTCCCGGGACAGGGTCGGCCGGGGAGCTGTTTTTT

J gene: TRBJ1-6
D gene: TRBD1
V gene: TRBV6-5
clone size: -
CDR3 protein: CASTPQGPARALHF
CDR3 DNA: TGTGCCAGCACCCCACAGGGGCCGGCTCGGGCCCTCCACTTT

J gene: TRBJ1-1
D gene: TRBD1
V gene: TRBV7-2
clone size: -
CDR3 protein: CASSLARPGGNTEAFF
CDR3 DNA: TGTGCCAGCAGCTTAGCACGTCCAGGGGGGAACACTGAAGCTTTCTTT

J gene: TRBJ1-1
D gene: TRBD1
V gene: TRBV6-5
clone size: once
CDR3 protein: CASSYSQGADTEAFF
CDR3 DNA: TGTGCCAGCAGTTACTCGCAGGGGGCAGACACTGAAGCTTTCTTT

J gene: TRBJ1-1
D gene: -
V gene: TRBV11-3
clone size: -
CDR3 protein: CASSLNLLGGKAFF
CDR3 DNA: TGTGCCAGCAGCTTAAACTTACTTGGAGGGAAAGCTTTCTTT

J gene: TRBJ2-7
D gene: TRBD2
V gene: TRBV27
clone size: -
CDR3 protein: CASSRTSKSYEQYF
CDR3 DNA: TGTGCCAGCAGTCGGACTAGCAAATCCTACGAGCAGTACTTC

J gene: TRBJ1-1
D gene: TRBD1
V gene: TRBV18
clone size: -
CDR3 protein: CASSNAGTENTEAFF
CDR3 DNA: TGTGCCAGCTCAAACGCCGGGACAGAGAACACTGAAGCTTTCTTT

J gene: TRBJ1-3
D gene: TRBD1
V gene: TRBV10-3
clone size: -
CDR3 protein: CAISESLGQGNGNTIYF
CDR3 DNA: TGTGCCATCAGTGAGTCGCTGGGACAGGGGAATGGAAACACCATATATTTT

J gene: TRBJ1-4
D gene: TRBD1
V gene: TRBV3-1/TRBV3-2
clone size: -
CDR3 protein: CASSQERTGGFGKLFF
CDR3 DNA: TGTGCCAGCAGCCAGGAGAGGACAGGGGGGTTTGGAAAACTGTTTTTT

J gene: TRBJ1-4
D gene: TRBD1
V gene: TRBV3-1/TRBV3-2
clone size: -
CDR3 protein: CASSQGDRGEKLFF
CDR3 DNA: TGTGCCAGCAGCCAAGGGGACAGGGGCGAAAAACTGTTTTTT

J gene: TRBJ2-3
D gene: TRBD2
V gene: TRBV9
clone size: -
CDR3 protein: CASTTEASGWRDTQYF
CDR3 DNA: TGTGCCAGCACCACGGAGGCTAGCGGTTGGAGAGATACGCAGTATTTT

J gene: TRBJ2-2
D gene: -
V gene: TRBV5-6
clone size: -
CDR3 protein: CASSFSTGELFF
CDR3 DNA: TGTGCCAGCAGCTTTAGCACCGGGGAGCTGTTTTTT

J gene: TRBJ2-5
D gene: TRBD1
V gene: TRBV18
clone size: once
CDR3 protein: CASSTTRQGDQETQYF
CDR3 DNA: TGTGCCAGCTCCACCACGAGACAGGGGGACCAAGAGACCCAGTACTTC

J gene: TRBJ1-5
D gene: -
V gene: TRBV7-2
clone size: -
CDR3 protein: CASSLNRDQPQHF
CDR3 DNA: TGTGCCAGCAGCTTAAACAGGGATCAGCCCCAGCATTTT

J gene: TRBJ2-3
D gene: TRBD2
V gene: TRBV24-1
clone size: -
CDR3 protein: CATSDPGLASADTQYF
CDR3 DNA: TGTGCCACCAGTGACCCGGGACTAGCTTCCGCAGATACGCAGTATTTT

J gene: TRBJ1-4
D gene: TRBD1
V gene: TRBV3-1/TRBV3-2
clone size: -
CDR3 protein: CASSQASTEDRGQSNEKLFF
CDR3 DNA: TGTGCCAGCAGCCAAGCCTCGACCGAGGACAGGGGGCAGTCTAATGAAAAACTGTTTTTT

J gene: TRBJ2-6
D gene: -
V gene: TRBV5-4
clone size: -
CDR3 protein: CASSSNWFSGANVLTF
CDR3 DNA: TGTGCCAGCAGCTCTAACTGGTTCTCTGGGGCCAACGTCCTGACTTTC

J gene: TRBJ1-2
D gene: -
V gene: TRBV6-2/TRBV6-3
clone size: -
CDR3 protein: CASSLDTFGGYTF
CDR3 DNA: TGTGCCAGCAGCCTGGACACTTTTGGTGGCTACACCTTC

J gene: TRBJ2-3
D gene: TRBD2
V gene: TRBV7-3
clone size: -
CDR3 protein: CASSPTSGSGTQYF
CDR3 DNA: TGTGCCAGCAGCCCGACTAGCGGGAGTGGTACGCAGTATTTT